The entry below describes one TCR beta chain. V dropped 5 bases and J dropped 8 bases, with 10 bases sitting between them. CDR1 is SGHTA and CDR2 is FQGNSA in the germline V gene. This CDR3 has 12 residues. This sample is part of a study of memory CD4+ T cells and cytomegalovirus serostatus. Study summary: Donors were healthy Belgian adults, 9 CMV seropositive and around 23 seronegative.

The sort gate was single viable CD3+CD4+CD8-CD45RO+ cells for memory CD4+ T cells. Donors' CMV status reflects serum IgG against pp150, pp28, p38, p52. After thawing, CD4+ T cells were positively selected. Generated by immunoSEQ multiplex PCR, the TCRdb table keeps only in-frame clones and is missing some. Here the sample spans some 52,000 clones, around three quarters being singletons. Sequenced: memory CD4+ T cells from blood. This TCR came from an adult in good health and CMV-seronegative. This sequence joins TRBV7-2 and TRBJ2-1; possible D gene TRBD2, 5 bases. The CDR3 loop reads CASSQTTHEQFF. CDR3 DNA: TGTGCCAGCAGCCAGACTACCCATGAGCAGTTCTTC.